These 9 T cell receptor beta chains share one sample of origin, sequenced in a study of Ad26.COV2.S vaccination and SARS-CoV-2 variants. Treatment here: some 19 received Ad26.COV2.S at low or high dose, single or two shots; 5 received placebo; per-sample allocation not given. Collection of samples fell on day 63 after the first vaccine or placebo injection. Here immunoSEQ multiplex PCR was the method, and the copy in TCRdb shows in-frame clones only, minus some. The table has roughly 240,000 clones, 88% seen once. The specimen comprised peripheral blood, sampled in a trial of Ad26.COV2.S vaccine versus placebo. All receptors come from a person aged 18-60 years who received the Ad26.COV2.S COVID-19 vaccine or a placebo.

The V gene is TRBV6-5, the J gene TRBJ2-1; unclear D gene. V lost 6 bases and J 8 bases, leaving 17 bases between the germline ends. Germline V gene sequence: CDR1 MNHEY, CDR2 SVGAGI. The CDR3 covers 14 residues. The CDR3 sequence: CASSPLGLRDEQFF. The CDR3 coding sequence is TGTGCCAGCAGCCCGCTAGGCCTAAGGGATGAGCAGTTCTTC.

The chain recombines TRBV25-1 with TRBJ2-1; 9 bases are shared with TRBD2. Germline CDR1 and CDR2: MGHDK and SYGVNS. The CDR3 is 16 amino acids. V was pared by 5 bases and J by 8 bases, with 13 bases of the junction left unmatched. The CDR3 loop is CASSPYGREGRDEQFF. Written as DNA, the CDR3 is TGTGCCAGCAGTCCCTACGGGCGGGAGGGCCGCGATGAGCAGTTCTTC. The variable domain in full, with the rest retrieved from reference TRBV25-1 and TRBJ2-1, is EADIYQTPRYLVIGTGKKITLECSQTMGHDKMYWYQQDPGMELHLIHYSYGVNSTEKGDLSSESTVSRIRTEHFPLTLESARPSHTSQYLCASSPYGREGRDEQFFGPGTRLTVL.

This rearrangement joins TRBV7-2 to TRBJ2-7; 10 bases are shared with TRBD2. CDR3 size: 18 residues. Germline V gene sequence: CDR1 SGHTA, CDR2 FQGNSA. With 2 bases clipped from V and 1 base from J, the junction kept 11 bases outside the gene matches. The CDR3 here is CASSLMASGGQPSYEQYF. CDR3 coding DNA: TGTGCCAGCAGCTTAATGGCTAGCGGGGGCCAACCGTCCTACGAGCAGTACTTC.

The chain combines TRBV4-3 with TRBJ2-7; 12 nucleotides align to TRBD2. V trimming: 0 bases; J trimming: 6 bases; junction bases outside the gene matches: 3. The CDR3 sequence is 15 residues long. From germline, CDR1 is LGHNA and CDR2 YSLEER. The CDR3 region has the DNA TGCGCCAGCAGCCAAGATTCTAGCGGGAGGGCCGAGCAGTACTTC. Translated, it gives CASSQDSSGRAEQYF.

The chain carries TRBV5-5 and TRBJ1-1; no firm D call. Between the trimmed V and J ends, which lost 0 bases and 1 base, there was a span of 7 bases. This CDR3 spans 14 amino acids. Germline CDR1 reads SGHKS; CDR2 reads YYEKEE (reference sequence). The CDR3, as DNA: TGTGCCAGCAGCTTGGTAGGCGGGAACACTGAAGCTTTCTTT. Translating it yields CASSLVGGNTEAFF.

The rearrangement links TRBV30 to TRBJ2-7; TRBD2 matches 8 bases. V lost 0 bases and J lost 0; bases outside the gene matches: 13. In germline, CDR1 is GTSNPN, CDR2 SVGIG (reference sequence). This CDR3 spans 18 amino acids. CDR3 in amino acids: CAWSVRRLAGPSSYEQYF. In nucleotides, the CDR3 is TGTGCCTGGAGTGTACGGCGGCTAGCGGGCCCGAGCTCCTACGAGCAGTACTTC.

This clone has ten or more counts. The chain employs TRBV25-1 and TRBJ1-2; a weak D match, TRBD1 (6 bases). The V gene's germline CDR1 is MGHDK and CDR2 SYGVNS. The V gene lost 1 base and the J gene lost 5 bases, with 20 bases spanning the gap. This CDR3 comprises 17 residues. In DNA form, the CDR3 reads TGTGCCAGCAGTGAATTAGGGGGGTTTGGGGGCTTTTATGGCTACACCTTC. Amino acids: CASSELGGFGGFYGYTF.

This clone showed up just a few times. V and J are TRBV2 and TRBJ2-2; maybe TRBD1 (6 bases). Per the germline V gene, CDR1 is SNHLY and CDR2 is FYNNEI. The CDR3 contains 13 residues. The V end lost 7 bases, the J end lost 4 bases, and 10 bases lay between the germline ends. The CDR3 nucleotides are TGTGCCAGCAACAGGGTGATCACCGGGGAGCTGTTTTTT. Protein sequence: CASNRVITGELFF.

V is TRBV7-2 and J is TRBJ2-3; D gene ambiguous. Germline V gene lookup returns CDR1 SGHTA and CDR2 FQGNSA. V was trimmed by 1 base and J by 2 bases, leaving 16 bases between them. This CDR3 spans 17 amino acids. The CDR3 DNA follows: TGTGCCAGCAGCTTAGTGTTGGAGACTCACTTCACAGATACGCAGTATTTT. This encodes CASSLVLETHFTDTQYF. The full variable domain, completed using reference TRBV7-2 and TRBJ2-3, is GAGVSQSPSNKVTEKGKDVELRCDPISGHTALYWYRQSLGQGLEFLIYFQGNSAPDKSGLPSDRFSAERTGGSVSTLTIQRTQQEDSAVYLCASSLVLETHFTDTQYFGPGTRLTVL.